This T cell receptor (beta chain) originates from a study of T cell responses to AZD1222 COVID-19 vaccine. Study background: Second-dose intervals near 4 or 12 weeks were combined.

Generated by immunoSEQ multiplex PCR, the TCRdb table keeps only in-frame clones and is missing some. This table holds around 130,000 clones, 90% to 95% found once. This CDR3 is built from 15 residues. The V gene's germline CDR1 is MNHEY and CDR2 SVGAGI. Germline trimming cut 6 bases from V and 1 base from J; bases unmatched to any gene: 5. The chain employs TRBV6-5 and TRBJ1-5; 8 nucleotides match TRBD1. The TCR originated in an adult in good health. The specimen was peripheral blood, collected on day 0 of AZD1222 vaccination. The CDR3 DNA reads TGTGCCAGCAGAACAGGGGGGGAGAGCAATCAGCCCCAGCATTTT. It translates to CASRTGGESNQPQHF.